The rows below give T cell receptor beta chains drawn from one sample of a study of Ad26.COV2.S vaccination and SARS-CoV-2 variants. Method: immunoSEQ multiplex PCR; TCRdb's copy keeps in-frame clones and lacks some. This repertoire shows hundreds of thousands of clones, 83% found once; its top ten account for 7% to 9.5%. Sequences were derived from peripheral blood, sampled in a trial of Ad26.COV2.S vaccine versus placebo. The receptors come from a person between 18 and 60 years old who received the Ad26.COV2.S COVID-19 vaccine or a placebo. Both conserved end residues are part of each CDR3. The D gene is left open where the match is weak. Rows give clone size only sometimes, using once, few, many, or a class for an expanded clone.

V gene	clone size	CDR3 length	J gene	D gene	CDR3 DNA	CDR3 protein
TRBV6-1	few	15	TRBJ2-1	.	TGTGCCAGCAGTGAATATATGAGCTCCTACAATGAGCAGTTCTTC	CASSEYMSSYNEQFF
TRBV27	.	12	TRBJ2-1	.	TGTGCCAGCAGCCCACTTGGTAATGAGCAGTTCTTC	CASSPLGNEQFF
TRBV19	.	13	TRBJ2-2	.	TGTGCCAGTATCAGAGGGGGCACCGGGGAGCTGTTTTTT	CASIRGGTGELFF
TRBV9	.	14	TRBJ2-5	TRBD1	TGTGCCAGCAGCCCGGACAGGTTTTTAGAGACCCAGTACTTC	CASSPDRFLETQYF
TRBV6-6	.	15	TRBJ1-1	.	TGTGCCAGCAGTTACTACCCCCCAGGGAACACTGAAGCTTTCTTT	CASSYYPPGNTEAFF
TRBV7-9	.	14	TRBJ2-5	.	TGTGCCAGCGCTGGGGTAGCTTCTTGGGAGACCCAGTACTTC	CASAGVASWETQYF
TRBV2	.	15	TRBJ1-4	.	TGTGCCAGCAGTGCGGAGCTTTTGAGTCGGGAAAAACTGTTTTTT	CASSAELLSREKLFF
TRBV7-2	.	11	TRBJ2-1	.	TGTGCCAGCAGCCCGCACAATGAGCAGTTCTTC	CASSPHNEQFF
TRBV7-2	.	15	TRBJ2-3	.	TGTGCCAGCAGCTTGTCGACAACTAGCACAGATACGCAGTATTTT	CASSLSTTSTDTQYF
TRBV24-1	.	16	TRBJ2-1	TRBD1	TGTGCCACCAGTGAGTGGGACAGGGTCCCTATCAATGAGCAGTTCTTC	CATSEWDRVPINEQFF
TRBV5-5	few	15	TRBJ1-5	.	TGTGCCAGCAGCTACGGGGTCGGGGTCAATCAGCCCCAGCATTTT	CASSYGVGVNQPQHF
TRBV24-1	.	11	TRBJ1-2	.	TGTGCCACCAGTGATTTGAACAGCTACACCTTC	CATSDLNSYTF
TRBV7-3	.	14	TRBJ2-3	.	TGTGCCAGCAGCTTAGGACCCAGCACAGATACGCAGTATTTT	CASSLGPSTDTQYF
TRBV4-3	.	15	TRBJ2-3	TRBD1	TGCGCCAGCAGCCGAGTGGGCAGGGGGACAGATACGCAGTATTTT	CASSRVGRGTDTQYF
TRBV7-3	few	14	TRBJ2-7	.	TGTGCCAGCAGCCCCGGCGGTGGAGCCTACGAGCAGTACTTC	CASSPGGGAYEQYF
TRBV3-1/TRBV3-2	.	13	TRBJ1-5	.	TGTGCCAGCAGCCAAGACGGAAGGCAGCCCCAGCATTTT	CASSQDGRQPQHF
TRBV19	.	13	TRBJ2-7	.	TGTGCCAGTAGTATAGGTCCCTCCTACGAGCAGTACTTC	CASSIGPSYEQYF
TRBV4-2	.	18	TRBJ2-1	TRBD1	TGTGCCAGCAGCCAAGACCCCAGGGGGCGCCGGTCCTACAATGAGCAGTTCTTC	CASSQDPRGRRSYNEQFF
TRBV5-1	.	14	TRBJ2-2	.	TGCGCCAGCAGCTTTGGTAGTATTGACGGGGAGCTGTTTTTT	CASSFGSIDGELFF
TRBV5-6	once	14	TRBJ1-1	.	TGTGCCAGCAGCTTCGGGTTAGGGAACACTGAAGCTTTCTTT	CASSFGLGNTEAFF
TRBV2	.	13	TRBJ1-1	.	TGTGCCAGCAGTGAAGCGCAAGGCTTCAGAGCTTTCTTT	CASSEAQGFRAFF
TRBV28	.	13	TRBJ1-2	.	TGTGCCAGCAGTTTAGGGCAGAACTATGGCTACACCTTC	CASSLGQNYGYTF
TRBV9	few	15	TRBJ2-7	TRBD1	TGTGCCAGCAGCCCATCCCGGGACAGTCAATACGAGCAGTACTTC	CASSPSRDSQYEQYF
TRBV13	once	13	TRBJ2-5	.	TGTGCCCCCAAGGAGAGGACCCAAGAGACCCAGTACTTC	CAPKERTQETQYF
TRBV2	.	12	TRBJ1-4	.	TGTGCCAGCTGGGGAGGCTCTGGAGTCAGCGTTTTT	CASWGGSGVSVF
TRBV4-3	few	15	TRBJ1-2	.	TGCGCCAGCAGCCAAGAGGCTGTTGCTAACTATGGCTACACCTTC	CASSQEAVANYGYTF